One and the same sample provided the 21 T cell receptor beta chains below, sequenced in a study of OX40 agonist ivuxolimab in advanced cancers. TCRdb's table, derived via immunoSEQ multiplex PCR, lists solely in-frame clones and lacks some. The sample records around 33,000 clones, over 65% being singletons. The sample was CD4+ or CD8+ T cells sorted from blood, taken in a trial of the OX40 agonist ivuxolimab. All receptors come from an adult with an advanced solid tumor such as melanoma, head and neck, liver or kidney cancer.

This chain joins TRBV9 and TRBJ2-2; D not certain. The V gene's germline CDR1 is SGDLS and CDR2 YYNGEE. The CDR3 runs 12 residues. V lost 3 bases to trimming and J lost 0 bases, with 0 bases between them. CDR3 nucleotides: TGTGCCAGCAGCGCGAACACCGGGGAGCTGTTTTTT. Translated, it gives CASSANTGELFF.

The CDR3 loop is CASSQGRSSGNTIYF. The CDR3 nucleotides are TGCGCCAGCAGCCAGGGACGGAGCTCTGGAAACACCATATATTTT. This chain connects TRBV4-3 to TRBJ1-3; maybe TRBD1 (5 bases). Germline assignment: CDR1 LGHNA and CDR2 YSLEER. The CDR3 is made up of 15 amino acids. V lost 3 bases and J 0 bases, leaving 9 bases between the germline ends.

This chain links TRBV7-3 with TRBJ2-7; D unresolved. The CDR3 is made up of 13 amino acids. V lost 2 bases and J lost 7, with 12 bases in between. CDR1 is SGHTA and CDR2 is FQGTGA in the germline V gene. Here the CDR3 DNA reads TGTGCCAGCAGCTTATCCGGTGGTGGGGAGCAGTACTTC. Protein: CASSLSGGGEQYF.

Comments on this clone: As the CDR3 is not closed by the conserved phenylalanine or tryptophan, this likely results from a read error. The DNA is omitted, as the CDR3 cannot be located on it reliably, and the CDR3 follows TCRdb's listing. The V call is TRBV19, the J call TRBJ2-7; the listed D gene, TRBD1, was not tested against the DNA. CDR1 and CDR2 (germline): LNHDA, SQIVND (reference sequence). The CDR3 comprises 8 residues, both ends counted. Here the CDR3 reads CASSFDWP.

The J gene is TRBJ2-7, the V gene TRBV27; D assignment may be TRBD1 or TRBD2 (6 bases each). V lost 0 bases to trimming and J lost 4 bases, with 10 bases between them. Germline values: CDR1 MNHEY, CDR2 SMNVEV (reference sequence). The CDR3 sequence is 14 residues long. DNA for the CDR3: TGTGCCAGCAGTTTATCGCAGGGGAGGTACGAGCAGTACTTC. Encoded protein: CASSLSQGRYEQYF.

The chain combines TRBV7-9 with TRBJ2-3; either TRBD1 or TRBD2 may supply D (6 bases each). Germline V gene sequence: CDR1 SEHNR, CDR2 FQNEAQ (reference sequence). Between the trimmed V and J ends, which lost 5 bases and 2 bases, there was a span of 14 bases. The CDR3 consists of 15 residues. CDR3 sequence: CASSPPGGPTDTQYF. The CDR3 bases are TGTGCCAGCAGCCCCCCCGGGGGCCCCACAGATACGCAGTATTTT.

V and J are TRBV6-1 and TRBJ2-7; possibly TRBD1 for D (5 bases). V dropped 2 bases and J dropped 4 bases, with 9 bases sitting between them. Germline assignment: CDR1 MNHNS and CDR2 SASEGT. The CDR3 extends over 13 amino acids. This CDR3 reads CASSEIPGYEQYF. CDR3 sequence (DNA): TGTGCCAGCAGTGAAATTCCAGGGTACGAGCAGTACTTC.

This rearrangement joins TRBV4-3 to TRBJ2-7; D not certain. Deletions cut 4 bases from V and 2 bases from J, with 15 bases between. CDR1 is LGHNA, CDR2 YSLEER, per germline. The CDR3 spans 15 residues. Here the CDR3 reads CASSLYDTEAYEQYF. The DNA of the CDR3 is TGCGCCAGCAGCCTCTACGACACAGAAGCCTACGAGCAGTACTTC.

V gene TRBV5-6 combines with J gene TRBJ2-3; 9 nucleotides match TRBD1. Germline assignment: CDR1 SGHDT and CDR2 YYEEEE. The trim removed 0 bases at V and 6 bases at J, leaving 2 bases unmatched. The CDR3 consists of 14 residues. Here the CDR3 reads CASSLGTGDDTQYF. The CDR3 coding sequence is TGTGCCAGCAGCTTGGGGACAGGGGATGATACGCAGTATTTT.

With regard to this clone: One base away lies a much larger clone, so this may be a sequencing read error. The V and J genes are TRBV29-1 and TRBJ2-2; 8 positions match TRBD2. CDR3 length: 15 amino acids. CDR1 is SQVTM, CDR2 ANQGSEA, per germline. CDR3 protein: CSVDLAGGPTGGLFF. The DNA for the CDR3 is TGCAGCGTTGACCTCGCGGGAGGTCCCACCGGGGGGCTGTTTTTT.

The J gene is TRBJ2-1, the V gene TRBV13; 12 positions agree with TRBD2. V trimming: 4 bases; J trimming: 2 bases; junction bases outside the gene matches: 6. CDR1 is PRHDT and CDR2 is FYEKMQ in the germline V gene (reference sequence). This CDR3 is built from 17 residues. CDR3 residues: CASSSRTSGDTYNEQFF. Here the CDR3 DNA reads TGTGCCAGCAGCTCACGGACTAGCGGGGATACCTACAATGAGCAGTTCTTC.

Here the CDR3 DNA reads TGTGCCAGCAGCATGACAGTCACAGATACGCAGTATTTT. It codes for CASSMTVTDTQYF. V is TRBV5-6 and J is TRBJ2-3; D may be TRBD1 (5 bases). V shed 4 bases and J shed 2 bases, with 8 bases lying between them. Germline V gene lookup returns CDR1 SGHDT and CDR2 YYEEEE. The CDR3 spans 13 residues.

V and J are TRBV5-1 and TRBJ2-7; no firm D call. Deletions cut 0 bases from V and 3 bases from J, with 13 bases between. The V gene's germline CDR1 is SGHRS and CDR2 YFSETQ. CDR3 length equals 15 residues. CDR3 loop: CASSLDTPRFYEQYF. The CDR3 region has the DNA TGCGCCAGCAGCTTGGACACTCCCCGATTCTACGAGCAGTACTTC.

The CDR3 coding sequence is TGTGCCAGCAGTGATCATGGGGCTGGAAACACCATATATTTT. Amino acids: CASSDHGAGNTIYF. The J gene is TRBJ1-3, the V gene TRBV2; no reliable D call. Trimming pared 3 bases from V and 2 bases from J, leaving 8 bases between. This CDR3 contains 14 residues. Germline V gene data show CDR1 as SNHLY and CDR2 as FYNNEI.

The chain links TRBV28 to TRBJ2-5, with a weak D call TRBD1 (5 bases). Germline CDR1 is MDHEN and CDR2 is SYDVKM. The V end lost 3 bases, the J end lost 4 bases, and 9 bases lay between the germline ends. This CDR3 region has 13 residues. This CDR3 is CASSFPRVETQYF. CDR3 in DNA: TGTGCCAGCAGTTTCCCCAGGGTAGAGACCCAGTACTTC. The full variable domain, in which reference TRBV28 and TRBJ2-5 provide the parts outside the CDR3, is DVKVTQSSRYLVKRTGEKVFLECVQDMDHENMFWYRQDPGLGLRLIYFSYDVKMKEKGDIPEGYSVSREKKERFSLILESASTNQTSMYLCASSFPRVETQYFGPGTRLLVL.

The genes are TRBV19 and TRBJ2-7, with TRBD1 as a possible D gene (5 bases). Germline CDR1 is LNHDA and CDR2 is SQIVND (reference sequence). This CDR3 contains 14 residues. Deletions cut 5 bases from V and 3 bases from J, with 14 bases between. The CDR3: CASSFGQGFYEQYF. The CDR3 coding sequence is TGTGCCAGTAGTTTTGGGCAGGGCTTCTACGAGCAGTACTTC.

The J gene is TRBJ1-2, the V gene TRBV19, with a possible D match to TRBD1 (5 bases). Between the trimmed V and J ends, which lost 6 bases and 4 bases, there was a span of 15 bases. The CDR3 runs to 14 residues. From germline, CDR1 is LNHDA and CDR2 SQIVND (reference sequence). The CDR3 loop is CASSLDSTSYGYTF. For the CDR3, the DNA is TGTGCCAGTAGCTTAGACAGCACTTCCTATGGCTACACCTTC.

V usage is TRBV30 and J usage is TRBJ2-1; D possibly matches TRBD1 or TRBD2 (5 bases each). V shed 5 bases and J shed 8 bases, with 19 bases lying between them. Germline lookup yields CDR1 GTSNPN and CDR2 SVGIG (reference sequence). The CDR3 is 14 residues long. The DNA for the CDR3 is TGTGCCTGGTACGCCTGGGACCAAGGCGATGAGCAGTTCTTC. Translating it yields CAWYAWDQGDEQFF.

The genes are TRBV6-5 and TRBJ2-1; D is undetermined. Germline V CDR1 and CDR2: MNHEY, SVGAGI. Trimming removed 2 bases at V and 9 bases at J, with 14 bases between. The CDR3 runs to 14 residues. CDR3 sequence (DNA): TGTGCCAGCAGTTACGGCAGCTCCGGTGGTGAGCAGTTCTTC. This sequence encodes CASSYGSSGGEQFF.

The chain carries TRBV11-2 and TRBJ2-2; a weak D match, TRBD1 (6 bases). Germline V gene data show CDR1 as SGHAT and CDR2 as FQNNGV. This CDR3 has 17 amino acids. V lost 2 bases to trimming and J lost 3 bases, with 16 bases between them. CDR3 region: CASSLLLTGDYTGELFF. CDR3 DNA sequence: TGTGCCAGCAGCTTATTATTGACAGGCGACTACACCGGGGAGCTGTTTTTT.

CDR3 DNA sequence: TGTGCCAGCTTTGACACACAAACAGACTACCAAGAGACCCAGTACTTC. Translation gives CASFDTQTDYQETQYF. The gene calls are TRBV2 and TRBJ2-5; no clear D gene. The CDR3 totals 16 residues. Germline assignment: CDR1 SNHLY and CDR2 FYNNEI. V lost 8 bases and J 0 bases, leaving 19 bases between the germline ends.